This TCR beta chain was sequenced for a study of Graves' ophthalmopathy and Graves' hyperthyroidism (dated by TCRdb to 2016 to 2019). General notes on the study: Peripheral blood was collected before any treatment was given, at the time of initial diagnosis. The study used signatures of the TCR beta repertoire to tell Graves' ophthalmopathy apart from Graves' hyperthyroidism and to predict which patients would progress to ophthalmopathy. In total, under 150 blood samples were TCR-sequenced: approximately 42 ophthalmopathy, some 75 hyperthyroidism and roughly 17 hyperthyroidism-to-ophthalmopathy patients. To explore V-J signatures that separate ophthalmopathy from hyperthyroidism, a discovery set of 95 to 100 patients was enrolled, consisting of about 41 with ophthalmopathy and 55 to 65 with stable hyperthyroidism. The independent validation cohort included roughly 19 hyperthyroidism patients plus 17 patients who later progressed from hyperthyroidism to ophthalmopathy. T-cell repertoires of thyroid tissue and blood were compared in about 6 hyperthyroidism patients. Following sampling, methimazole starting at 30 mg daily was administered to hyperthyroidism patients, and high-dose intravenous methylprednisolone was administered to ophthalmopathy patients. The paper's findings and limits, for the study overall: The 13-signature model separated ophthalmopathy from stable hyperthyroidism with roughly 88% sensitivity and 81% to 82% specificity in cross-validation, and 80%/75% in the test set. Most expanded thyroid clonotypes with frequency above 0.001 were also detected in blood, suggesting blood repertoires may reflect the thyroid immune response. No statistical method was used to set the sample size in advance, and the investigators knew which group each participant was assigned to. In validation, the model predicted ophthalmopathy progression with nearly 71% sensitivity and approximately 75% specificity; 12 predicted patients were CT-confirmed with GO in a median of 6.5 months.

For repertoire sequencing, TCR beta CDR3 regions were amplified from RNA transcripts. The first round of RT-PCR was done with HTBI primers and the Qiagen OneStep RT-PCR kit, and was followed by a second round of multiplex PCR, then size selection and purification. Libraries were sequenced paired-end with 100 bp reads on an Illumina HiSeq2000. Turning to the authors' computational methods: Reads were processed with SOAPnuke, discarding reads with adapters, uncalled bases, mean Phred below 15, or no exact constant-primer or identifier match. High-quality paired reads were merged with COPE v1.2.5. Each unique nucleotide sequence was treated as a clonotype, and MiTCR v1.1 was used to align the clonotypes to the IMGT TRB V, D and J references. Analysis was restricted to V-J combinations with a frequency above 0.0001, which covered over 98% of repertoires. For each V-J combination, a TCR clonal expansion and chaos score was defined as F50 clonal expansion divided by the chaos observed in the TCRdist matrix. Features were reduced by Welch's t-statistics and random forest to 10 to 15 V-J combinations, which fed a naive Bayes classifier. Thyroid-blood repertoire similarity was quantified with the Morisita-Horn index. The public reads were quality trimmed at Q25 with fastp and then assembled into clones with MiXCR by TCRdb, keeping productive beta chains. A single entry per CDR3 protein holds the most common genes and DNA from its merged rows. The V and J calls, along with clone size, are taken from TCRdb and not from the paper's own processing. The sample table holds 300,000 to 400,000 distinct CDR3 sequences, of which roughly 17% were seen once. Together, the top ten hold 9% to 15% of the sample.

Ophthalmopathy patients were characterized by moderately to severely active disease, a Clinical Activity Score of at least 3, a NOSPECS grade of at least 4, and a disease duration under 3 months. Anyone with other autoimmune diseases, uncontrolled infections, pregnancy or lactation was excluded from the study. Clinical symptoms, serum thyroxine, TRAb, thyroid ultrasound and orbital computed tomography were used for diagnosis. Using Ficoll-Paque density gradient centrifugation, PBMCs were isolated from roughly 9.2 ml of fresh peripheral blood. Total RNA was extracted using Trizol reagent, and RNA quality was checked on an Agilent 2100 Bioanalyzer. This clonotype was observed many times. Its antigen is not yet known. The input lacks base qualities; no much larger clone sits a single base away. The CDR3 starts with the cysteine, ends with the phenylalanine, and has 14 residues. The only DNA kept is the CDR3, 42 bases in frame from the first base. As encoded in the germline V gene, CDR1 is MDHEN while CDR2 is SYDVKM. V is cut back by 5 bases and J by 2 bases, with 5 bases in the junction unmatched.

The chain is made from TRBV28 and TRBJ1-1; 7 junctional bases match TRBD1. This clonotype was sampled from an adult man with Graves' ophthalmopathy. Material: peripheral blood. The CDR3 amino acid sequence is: CASSTQGKNTEAFF. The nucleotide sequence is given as TGTGCCAGCAGTACACAGGGGAAAAACACTGAAGCTTTCTTT.